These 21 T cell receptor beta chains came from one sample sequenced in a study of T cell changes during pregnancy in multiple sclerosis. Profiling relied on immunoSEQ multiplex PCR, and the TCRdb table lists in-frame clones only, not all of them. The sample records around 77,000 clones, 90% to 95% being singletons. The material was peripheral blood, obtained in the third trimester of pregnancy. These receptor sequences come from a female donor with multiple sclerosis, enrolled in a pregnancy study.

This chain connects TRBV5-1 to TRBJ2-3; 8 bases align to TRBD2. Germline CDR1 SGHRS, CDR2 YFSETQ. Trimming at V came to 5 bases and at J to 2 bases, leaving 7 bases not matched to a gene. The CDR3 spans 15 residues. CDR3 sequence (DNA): TGCGCCAGCAGGCAGGGACTAGGGGACACAGATACGCAGTATTTT. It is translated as CASRQGLGDTDTQYF.

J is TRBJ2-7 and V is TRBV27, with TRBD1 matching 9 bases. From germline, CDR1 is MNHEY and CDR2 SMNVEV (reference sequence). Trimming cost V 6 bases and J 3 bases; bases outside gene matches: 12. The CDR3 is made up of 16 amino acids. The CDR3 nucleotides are TGTGCCAGCAGCCGCGCCCTCGGGACAGGGAGCTACGAGCAGTACTTC. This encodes CASSRALGTGSYEQYF.

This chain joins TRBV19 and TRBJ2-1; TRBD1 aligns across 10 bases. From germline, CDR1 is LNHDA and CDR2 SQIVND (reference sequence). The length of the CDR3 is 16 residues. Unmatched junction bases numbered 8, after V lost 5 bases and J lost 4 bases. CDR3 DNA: TGTGCCAGTAGTCCATATTCGGGACAGGGGTACAATGAGCAGTTCTTC. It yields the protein CASSPYSGQGYNEQFF. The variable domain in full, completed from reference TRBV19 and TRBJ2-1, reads DGGITQSPKYLFRKEGQNVTLSCEQNLNHDAMYWYRQDPGQGLRLIYYSQIVNDFQKGDIAEGYSVSREKKESFPLTVTSAQKNPTAFYLCASSPYSGQGYNEQFFGPGTRLTVL.

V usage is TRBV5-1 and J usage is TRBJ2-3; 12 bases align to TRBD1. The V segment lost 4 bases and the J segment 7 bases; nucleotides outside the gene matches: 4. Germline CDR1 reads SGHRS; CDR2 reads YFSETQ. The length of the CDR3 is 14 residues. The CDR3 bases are TGCGCCAGCAGCGGGGACAGGGGGCGGAATACGCAGTATTTT. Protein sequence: CASSGDRGRNTQYF.

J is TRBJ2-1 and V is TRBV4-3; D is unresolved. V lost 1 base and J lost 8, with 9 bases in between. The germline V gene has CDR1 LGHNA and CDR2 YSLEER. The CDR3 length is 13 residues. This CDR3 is CASSQAVPDEQFF. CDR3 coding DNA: TGCGCCAGCAGCCAAGCCGTTCCGGATGAGCAGTTCTTC.

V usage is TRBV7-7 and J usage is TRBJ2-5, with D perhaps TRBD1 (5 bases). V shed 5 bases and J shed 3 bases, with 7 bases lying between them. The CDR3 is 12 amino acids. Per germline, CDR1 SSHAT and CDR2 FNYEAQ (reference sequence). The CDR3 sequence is CASSQTEETQYF. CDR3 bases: TGTGCCAGCAGCCAGACAGAAGAGACCCAGTACTTC.

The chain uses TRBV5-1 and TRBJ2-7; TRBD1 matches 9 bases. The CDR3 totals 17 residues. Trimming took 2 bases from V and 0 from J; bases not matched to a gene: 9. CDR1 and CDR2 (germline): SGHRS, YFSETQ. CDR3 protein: CASSLNPRQGGSYEQYF. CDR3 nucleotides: TGCGCCAGCAGCTTAAACCCTAGACAGGGGGGCTCCTACGAGCAGTACTTC.

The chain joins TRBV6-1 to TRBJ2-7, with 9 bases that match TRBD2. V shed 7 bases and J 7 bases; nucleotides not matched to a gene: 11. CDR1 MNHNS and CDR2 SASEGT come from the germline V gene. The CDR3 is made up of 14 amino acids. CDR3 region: CASTRSAGGREQYF. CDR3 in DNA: TGTGCCAGCACCCGGTCAGCGGGAGGTCGGGAGCAGTACTTC.

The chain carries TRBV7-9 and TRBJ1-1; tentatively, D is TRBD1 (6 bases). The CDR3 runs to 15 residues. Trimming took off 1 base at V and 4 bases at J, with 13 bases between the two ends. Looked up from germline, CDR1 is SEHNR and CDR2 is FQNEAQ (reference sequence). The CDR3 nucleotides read TGTGCCAGCAGCTTAGAATCAACAGGGATCACTGAAGCTTTCTTT. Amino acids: CASSLESTGITEAFF.

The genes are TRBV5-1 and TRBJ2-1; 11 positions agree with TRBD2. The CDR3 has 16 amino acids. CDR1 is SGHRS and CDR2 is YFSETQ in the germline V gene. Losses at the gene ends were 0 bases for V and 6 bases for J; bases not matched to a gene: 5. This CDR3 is CASSLETSGSGNEQFF. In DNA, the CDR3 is TGCGCCAGCAGCTTGGAAACTAGCGGGAGCGGCAATGAGCAGTTCTTC. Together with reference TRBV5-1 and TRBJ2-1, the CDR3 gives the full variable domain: KAGVTQTPRYLIKTRGQQVTLSCSPISGHRSVSWYQQTPGQGLQFLFEYFSETQRNKGNFPGRFSGRQFSNSRSEMNVSTLELGDSALYLCASSLETSGSGNEQFFGPGTRLTVL.

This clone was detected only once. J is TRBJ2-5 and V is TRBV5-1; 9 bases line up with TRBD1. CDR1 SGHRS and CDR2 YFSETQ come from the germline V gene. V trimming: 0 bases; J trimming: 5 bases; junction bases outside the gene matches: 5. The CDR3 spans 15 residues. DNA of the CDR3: TGCGCCAGCAGCTTGGGACAGGGGGAATTCGAGACCCAGTACTTC. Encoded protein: CASSLGQGEFETQYF.

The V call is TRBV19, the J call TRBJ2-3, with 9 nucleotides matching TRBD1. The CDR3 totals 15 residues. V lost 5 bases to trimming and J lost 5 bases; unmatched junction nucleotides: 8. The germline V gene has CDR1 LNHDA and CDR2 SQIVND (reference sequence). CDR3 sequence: CASSGRDRVQDTQYF. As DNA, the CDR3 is TGTGCCAGTAGTGGGAGGGACAGGGTGCAAGATACGCAGTATTTT.

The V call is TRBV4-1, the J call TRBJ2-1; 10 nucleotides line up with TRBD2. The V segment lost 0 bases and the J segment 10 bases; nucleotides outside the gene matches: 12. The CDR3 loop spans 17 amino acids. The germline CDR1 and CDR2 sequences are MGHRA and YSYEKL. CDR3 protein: CASSQDLSGRALGEQFF. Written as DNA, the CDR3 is TGCGCCAGCAGCCAAGATCTCAGCGGGAGGGCCCTCGGCGAGCAGTTCTTC.

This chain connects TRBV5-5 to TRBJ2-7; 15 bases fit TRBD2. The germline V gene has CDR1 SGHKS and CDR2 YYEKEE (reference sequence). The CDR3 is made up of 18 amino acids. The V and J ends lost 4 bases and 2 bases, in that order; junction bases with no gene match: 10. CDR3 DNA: TGTGCCAGCAGCAAAGGACTAGCGGGAGGGCCAATCCCCTACGAGCAGTACTTC. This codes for CASSKGLAGGPIPYEQYF.

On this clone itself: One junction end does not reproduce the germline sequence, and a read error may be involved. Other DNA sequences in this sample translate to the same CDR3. CDR3 coding DNA: TGTGCTAGCAGCCGACAGAGACTAGCGGGATACCACGAGCAGTACTTC. This translates into CASSRQRLAGYHEQYF. The V gene is TRBV7-9, the J gene TRBJ2-7; 11 bases fit TRBD2. The length of the CDR3 is 16 residues. The V gene's germline CDR1 is SEHNR and CDR2 FQNEAQ (reference sequence).

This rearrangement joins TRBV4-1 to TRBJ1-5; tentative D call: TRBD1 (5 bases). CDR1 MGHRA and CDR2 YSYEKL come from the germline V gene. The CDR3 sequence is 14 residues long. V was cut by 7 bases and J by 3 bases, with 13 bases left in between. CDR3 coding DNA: TGCGCCAGCACCCAGGTACAGGTCAATCAGCCCCAGCATTTT. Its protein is CASTQVQVNQPQHF.

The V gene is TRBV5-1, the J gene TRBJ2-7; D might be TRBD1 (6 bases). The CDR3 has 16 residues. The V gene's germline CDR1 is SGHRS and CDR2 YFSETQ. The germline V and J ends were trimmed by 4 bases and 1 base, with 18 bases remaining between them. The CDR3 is CASSTNRDTISYEQYF. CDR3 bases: TGCGCCAGCAGCACCAACCGGGACACTATATCCTACGAGCAGTACTTC.

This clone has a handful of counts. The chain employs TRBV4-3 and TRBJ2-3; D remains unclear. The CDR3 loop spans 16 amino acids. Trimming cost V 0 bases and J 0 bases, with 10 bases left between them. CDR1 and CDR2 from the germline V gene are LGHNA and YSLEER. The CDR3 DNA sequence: TGCGCCAGCAGCCAAGATTGGGCGTCTAGCACAGATACGCAGTATTTT. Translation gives CASSQDWASSTDTQYF.

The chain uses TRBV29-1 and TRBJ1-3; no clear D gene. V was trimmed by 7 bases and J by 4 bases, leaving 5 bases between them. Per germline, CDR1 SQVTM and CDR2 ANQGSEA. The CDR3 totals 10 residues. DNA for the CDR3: TGCAGCGCAATGGGAAACACCATATATTTT. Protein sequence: CSAMGNTIYF.

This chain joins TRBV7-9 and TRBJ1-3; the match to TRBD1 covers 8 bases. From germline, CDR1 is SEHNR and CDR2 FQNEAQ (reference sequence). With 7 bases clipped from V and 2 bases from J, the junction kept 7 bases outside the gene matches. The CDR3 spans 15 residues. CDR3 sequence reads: CASTPQGGAGNTIYF. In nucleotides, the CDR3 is TGTGCCAGCACCCCACAGGGGGGGGCTGGAAACACCATATATTTT.

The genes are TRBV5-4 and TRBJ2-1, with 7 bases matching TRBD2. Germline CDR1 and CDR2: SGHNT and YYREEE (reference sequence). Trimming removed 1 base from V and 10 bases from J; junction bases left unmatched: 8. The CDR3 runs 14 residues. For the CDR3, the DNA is TGTGCCAGCAGCTTGTTCGGCGGGAGAGGGGAGCAGTTCTTC. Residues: CASSLFGGRGEQFF.